This T cell receptor beta chain was recorded in a study of cytomegalovirus exposure and HLA in healthy donors. Overall study: For the approximately 400 genotyped donors, roughly 80% fell within the Caucasian-associated ancestry cluster.

The PCR ran on 60 Vbeta and 13 Jbeta primers. Sequencing was performed with immunoSEQ multiplex PCR; in TCRdb, only in-frame clones are kept and a portion is missing. Seen here are 100,000 or so clones, 84% observed once, and the top ten hold about 1.1%. This clone was observed a single time. This TCR was recovered from a woman between 18 and 30 years old in good health and CMV-seronegative. Sequencing input: PBMCs.

DNA for the CDR3: TGTGCCAGCAGTTCGGGACTAGCGGGGGGCCGGAGCTCCTACGAGCAGTACTTC. This codes for CASSSGLAGGRSSYEQYF. The rearrangement links TRBV28 to TRBJ2-7; 15 bases match TRBD2. CDR3 size: 18 residues. Per the germline V gene, CDR1 is MDHEN and CDR2 is SYDVKM. Unmatched junction bases numbered 7, after V lost 4 bases and J lost 0 bases.